These 2 T cell receptor beta chains came from one sample sequenced in a study of shared clonotypes between healthy human individuals. Positively selected for CCR7, the CD45RO-negative cells used as naive CD8 cells excluded terminally differentiated effector memory CD45RA+ cells. Sequencing used immunoSEQ multiplex PCR; TCRdb keeps in-frame clones, though not all of them. Of 600,000 or so clones in the sample, about 98% are singletons; the top ten hold 0.3% to 0.35%. Sequencing was carried out using naive CD8+ T cells sorted from blood. The receptors here all came from a man between 25 and 39 years old in good health.

CDR3 amino acids: CSVVRPGRGYEQYF. CDR3 DNA: TGCAGCGTTGTACGCCCAGGGAGGGGATACGAGCAGTACTTC. The chain carries TRBV29-1 and TRBJ2-7; 7 bases are shared with TRBD2. The CDR3 spans 14 residues. V lost 4 bases and J lost 4; bases outside the gene matches: 10. The germline CDR1 and CDR2 sequences are SQVTM and ANQGSEA.

The V gene is TRBV7-2, the J gene TRBJ2-1; 9 bases are a match to TRBD2. Trimming cost V 5 bases and J 9 bases; bases outside gene matches: 14. CDR1 is SGHTA, CDR2 FQGNSA, per germline. This CDR3 has 16 residues. CDR3 loop: CASSPPLDSGRIEQFF. DNA of the CDR3: TGTGCCAGCAGCCCCCCCTTGGATAGCGGGAGAATTGAGCAGTTCTTC.